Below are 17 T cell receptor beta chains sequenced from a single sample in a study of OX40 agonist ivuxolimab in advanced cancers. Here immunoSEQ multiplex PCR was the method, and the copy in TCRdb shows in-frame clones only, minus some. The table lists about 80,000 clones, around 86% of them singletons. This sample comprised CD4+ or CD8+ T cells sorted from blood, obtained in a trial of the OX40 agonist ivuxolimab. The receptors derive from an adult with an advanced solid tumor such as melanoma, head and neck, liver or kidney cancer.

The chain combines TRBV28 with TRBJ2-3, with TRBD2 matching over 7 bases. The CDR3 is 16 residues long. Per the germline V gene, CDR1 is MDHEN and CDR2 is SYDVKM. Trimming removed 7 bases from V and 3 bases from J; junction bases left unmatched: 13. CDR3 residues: CASTPLALSGTDTQYF. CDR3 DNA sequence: TGTGCCAGCACCCCCCTCGCCCTTAGCGGGACAGATACGCAGTATTTT. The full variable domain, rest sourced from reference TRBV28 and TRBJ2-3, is DVKVTQSSRYLVKRTGEKVFLECVQDMDHENMFWYRQDPGLGLRLIYFSYDVKMKEKGDIPEGYSVSREKKERFSLILESASTNQTSMYLCASTPLALSGTDTQYFGPGTRLTVL.

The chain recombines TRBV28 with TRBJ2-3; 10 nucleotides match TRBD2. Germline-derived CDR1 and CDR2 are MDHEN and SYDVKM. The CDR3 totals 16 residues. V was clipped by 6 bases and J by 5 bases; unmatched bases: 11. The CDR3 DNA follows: TGTGCCAGCAGACAAAGCGGGAGGGCCCAGGGAGATACGCAGTATTTT. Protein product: CASRQSGRAQGDTQYF. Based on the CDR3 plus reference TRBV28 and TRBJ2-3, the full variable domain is DVKVTQSSRYLVKRTGEKVFLECVQDMDHENMFWYRQDPGLGLRLIYFSYDVKMKEKGDIPEGYSVSREKKERFSLILESASTNQTSMYLCASRQSGRAQGDTQYFGPGTRLTVL.

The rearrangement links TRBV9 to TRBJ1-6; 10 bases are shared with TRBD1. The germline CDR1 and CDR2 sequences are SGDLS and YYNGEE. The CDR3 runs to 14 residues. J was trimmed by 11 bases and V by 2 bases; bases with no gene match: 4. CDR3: CASSVGQGWTPLHF. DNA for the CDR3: TGTGCCAGCAGCGTGGGACAGGGGTGGACACCCCTCCACTTT. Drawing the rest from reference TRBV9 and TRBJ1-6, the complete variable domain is DSGVTQTPKHLITATGQRVTLRCSPRSGDLSVYWYQQSLDQGLQFLIQYYNGEERAKGNILERFSAQQFPDLHSELNLSSLELGDSALYFCASSVGQGWTPLHFGNGTRLTVT.

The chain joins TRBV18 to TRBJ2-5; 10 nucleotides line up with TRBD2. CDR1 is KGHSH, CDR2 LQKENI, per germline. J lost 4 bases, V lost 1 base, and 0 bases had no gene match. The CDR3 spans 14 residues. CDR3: CASSPRLAGETQYF. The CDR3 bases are TGTGCCAGCTCACCACGACTAGCGGGAGAGACCCAGTACTTC.

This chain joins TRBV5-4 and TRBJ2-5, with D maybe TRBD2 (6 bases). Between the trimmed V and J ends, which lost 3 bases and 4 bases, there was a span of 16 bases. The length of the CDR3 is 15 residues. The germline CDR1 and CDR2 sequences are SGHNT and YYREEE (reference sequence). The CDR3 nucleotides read TGTGCCAGCAGCTCGGCCACAACTAGCCGAGAGACCCAGTACTTC. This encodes CASSSATTSRETQYF. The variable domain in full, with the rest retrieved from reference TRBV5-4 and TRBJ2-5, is ETGVTQSPTHLIKTRGQQVTLRCSSQSGHNTVSWYQQALGQGPQFIFQYYREEENGRGNFPPRFSGLQFPNYSSELNVNALELDDSALYLCASSSATTSRETQYFGPGTRLLVL.

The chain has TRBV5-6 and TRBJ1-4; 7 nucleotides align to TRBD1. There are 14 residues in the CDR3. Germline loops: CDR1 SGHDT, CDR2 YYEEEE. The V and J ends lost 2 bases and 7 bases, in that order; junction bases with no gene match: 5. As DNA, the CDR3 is TGTGCCAGCAGCTTCAGGGGGTCGGGTGAAAAACTGTTTTTT. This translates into CASSFRGSGEKLFF.

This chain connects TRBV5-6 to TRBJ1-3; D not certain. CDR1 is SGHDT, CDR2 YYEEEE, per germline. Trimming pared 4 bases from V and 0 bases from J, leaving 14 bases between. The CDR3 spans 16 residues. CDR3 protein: CASSPWAVSSGNTIYF. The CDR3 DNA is TGTGCCAGCAGCCCCTGGGCGGTTTCCTCTGGAAACACCATATATTTT.

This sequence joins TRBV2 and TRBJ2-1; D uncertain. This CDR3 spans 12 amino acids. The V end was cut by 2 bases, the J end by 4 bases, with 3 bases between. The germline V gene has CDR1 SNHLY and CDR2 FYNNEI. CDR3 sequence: CASSERYNEQFF. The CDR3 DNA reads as TGTGCCAGCAGTGAAAGGTACAATGAGCAGTTCTTC.

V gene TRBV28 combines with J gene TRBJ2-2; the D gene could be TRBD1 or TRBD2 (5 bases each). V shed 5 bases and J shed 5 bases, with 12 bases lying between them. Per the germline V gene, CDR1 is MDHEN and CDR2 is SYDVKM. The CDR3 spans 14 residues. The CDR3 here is CASSTPGPTGELFF. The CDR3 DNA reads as TGTGCCAGCAGTACTCCGGGGCCGACCGGGGAGCTGTTTTTT.

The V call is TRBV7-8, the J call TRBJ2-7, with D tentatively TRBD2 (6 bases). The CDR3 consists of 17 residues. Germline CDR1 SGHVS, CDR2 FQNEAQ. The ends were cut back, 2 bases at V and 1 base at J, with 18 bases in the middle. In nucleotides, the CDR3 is TGTGCCAGCAGCTTATTGATGGGGGGAGCAGGGTCCTACGAGCAGTACTTC. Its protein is CASSLLMGGAGSYEQYF.

CDR3 sequence reads: CAISESGAAGELFF. The CDR3 DNA reads as TGTGCCATCAGTGAGTCCGGGGCGGCCGGGGAGCTGTTTTTT. This chain links TRBV10-3 with TRBJ2-2, with D perhaps matching TRBD1 or TRBD2 (5 bases each). Germline-derived CDR1 and CDR2 are ENHRY and SYGVKD. Trimming pared 0 bases from V and 6 bases from J, leaving 8 bases between. This CDR3 is 14 amino acids long.

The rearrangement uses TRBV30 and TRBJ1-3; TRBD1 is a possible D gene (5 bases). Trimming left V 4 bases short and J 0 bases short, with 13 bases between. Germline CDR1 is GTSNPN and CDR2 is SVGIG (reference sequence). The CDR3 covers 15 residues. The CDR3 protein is CAWTPDIDSGNTIYF. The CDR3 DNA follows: TGTGCCTGGACCCCGGACATCGACTCTGGAAACACCATATATTTT.

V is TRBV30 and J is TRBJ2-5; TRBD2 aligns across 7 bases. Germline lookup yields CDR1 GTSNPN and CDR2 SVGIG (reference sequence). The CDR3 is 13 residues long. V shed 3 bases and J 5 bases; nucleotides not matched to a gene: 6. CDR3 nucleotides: TGTGCCTGGAGCCGGGGGGATTCGGAGACCCAGTACTTC. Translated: CAWSRGDSETQYF.

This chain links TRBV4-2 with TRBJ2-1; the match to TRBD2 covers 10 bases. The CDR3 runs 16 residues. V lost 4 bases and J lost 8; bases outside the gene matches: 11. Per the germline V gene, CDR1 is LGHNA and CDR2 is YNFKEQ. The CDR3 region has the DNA TGTGCCAGCAGCCTACAAGCGGGGGGGCTTGACTATGAGCAGTTCTTC. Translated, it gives CASSLQAGGLDYEQFF.

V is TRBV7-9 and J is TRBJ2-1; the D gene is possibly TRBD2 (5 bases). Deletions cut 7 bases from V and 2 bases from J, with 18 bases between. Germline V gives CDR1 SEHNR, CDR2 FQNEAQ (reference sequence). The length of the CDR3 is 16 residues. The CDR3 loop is CASNKSPGSTYNEQFF. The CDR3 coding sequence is TGTGCCAGCAACAAAAGCCCGGGGTCCACCTACAATGAGCAGTTCTTC.

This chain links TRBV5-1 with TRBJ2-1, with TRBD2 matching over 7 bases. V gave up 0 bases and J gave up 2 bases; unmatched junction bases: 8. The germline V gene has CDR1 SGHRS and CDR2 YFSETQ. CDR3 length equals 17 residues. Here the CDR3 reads CASSLGLASGTYNEQFF. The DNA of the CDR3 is TGCGCCAGCAGCTTGGGGCTTGCGAGCGGGACCTACAATGAGCAGTTCTTC.

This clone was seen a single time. The CDR3 is CASIGGTGDTGELFF. CDR3 DNA: TGTGCCAGCATCGGGGGTACGGGAGACACCGGGGAGCTGTTTTTT. This chain connects TRBV6-1 to TRBJ2-2; a weak D match, TRBD2 (6 bases). The CDR3 is 15 amino acids. The V gene's germline CDR1 is MNHNS and CDR2 SASEGT. Deletions cut 7 bases from V and 3 bases from J, with 15 bases between.